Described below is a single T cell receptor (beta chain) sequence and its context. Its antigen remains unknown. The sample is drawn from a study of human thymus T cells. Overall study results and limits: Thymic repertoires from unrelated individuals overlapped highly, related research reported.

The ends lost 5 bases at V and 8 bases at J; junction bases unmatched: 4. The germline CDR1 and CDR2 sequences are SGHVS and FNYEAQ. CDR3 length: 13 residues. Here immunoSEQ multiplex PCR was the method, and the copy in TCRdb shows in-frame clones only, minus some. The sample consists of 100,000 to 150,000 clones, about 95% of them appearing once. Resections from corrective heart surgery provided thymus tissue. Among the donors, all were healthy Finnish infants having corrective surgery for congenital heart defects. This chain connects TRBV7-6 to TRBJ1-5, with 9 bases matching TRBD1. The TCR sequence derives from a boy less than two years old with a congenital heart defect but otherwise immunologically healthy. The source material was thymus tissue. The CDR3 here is CASSPTGGKPQHF. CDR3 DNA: TGTGCCAGCAGCCCTACAGGGGGCAAGCCCCAGCATTTT.